This T cell receptor beta chain is from a study of shared clonotypes between healthy human individuals. Study-level results: Non-shared clonotypes displayed generation probabilities falling below those of clonotypes present in all four donors.

CDR1 is LNHNV and CDR2 is YYDKDF in the germline V gene (reference sequence). The length of the CDR3 is 18 residues. Trimming cost V 1 base and J 0 bases; bases outside gene matches: 9. About this clone itself: Its antigen is undetermined.

The method was immunoSEQ multiplex PCR; TCRdb's version includes in-frame clones alone and lacks a portion of them. This sample has about 2.1 million clones, with over 85% found just once. CD45RO-negative, CCR7-selected cells formed the naive CD8 fraction, which excluded terminally differentiated effector memory CD45RA+ cells. Those who donated, Caucasian adults without exception, all lived in Nashville, Tennessee. V gene TRBV15 combines with J gene TRBJ2-1, with 7 positions matching TRBD2. The sample was naive CD8+ T cells from PBMCs. The TCR sequence derives from a young man in good health. Some clones in this sample may be carry-over from other donors' samples. The CDR3 loop is CATSRGILGGSSYNEQFF. In DNA, the CDR3 is TGTGCCACCAGCAGAGGTATATTGGGGGGGAGCTCCTACAATGAGCAGTTCTTC.